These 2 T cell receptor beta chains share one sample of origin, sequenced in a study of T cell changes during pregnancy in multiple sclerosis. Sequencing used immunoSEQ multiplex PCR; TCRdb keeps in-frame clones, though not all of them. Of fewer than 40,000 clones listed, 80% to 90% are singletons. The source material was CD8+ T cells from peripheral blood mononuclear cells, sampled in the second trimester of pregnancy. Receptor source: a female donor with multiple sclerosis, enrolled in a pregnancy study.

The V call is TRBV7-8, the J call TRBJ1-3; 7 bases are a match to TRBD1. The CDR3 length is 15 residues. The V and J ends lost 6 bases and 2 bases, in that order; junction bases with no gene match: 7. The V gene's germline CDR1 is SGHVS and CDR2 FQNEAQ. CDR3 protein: CASSTTGETGNTIYF. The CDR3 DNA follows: TGTGCCAGCAGTACAACAGGGGAAACTGGAAACACCATATATTTT.

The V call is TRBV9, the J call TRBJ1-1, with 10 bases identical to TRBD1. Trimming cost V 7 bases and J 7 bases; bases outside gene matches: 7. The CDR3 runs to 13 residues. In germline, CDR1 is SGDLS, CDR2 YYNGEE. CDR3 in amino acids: CASATGGKDEAFF. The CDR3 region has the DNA TGTGCCAGCGCGACAGGGGGCAAAGATGAAGCTTTCTTT.